The T cell receptor (beta chain) under discussion was sequenced for a study of early T cells in non-severe SARS-CoV-2 infection. About the research overall: With bulk RNA from unsorted whole blood as input, sequencing yielded unpaired chains.

This clonotype was found many times. Its antigen is currently unknown. Study findings and constraints: The study's VDJdb matching favored anti-spike CD8 responses and missed private and CD4 specificities.

There are 13 residues in the CDR3. Germline CDR1 is LNHDA and CDR2 is SQIVND (reference sequence). With 4 bases clipped from V and 6 bases from J, the junction kept 3 bases outside the gene matches. Individual cDNA molecules carried attached unique molecular identifiers. TCRdb re-called the 5' RACE reads through MiXCR, storing one row per CDR3 protein. The data show tens of thousands of distinct CDR3 sequences, with 5.3% seen just once and approximately 30% held by the top ten. The gene calls are TRBV19 and TRBJ2-7; 10 nucleotides match TRBD1. The sequence derives from an adult who was a healthcare worker with PCR-confirmed SARS-CoV-2 infection or an uninfected control (not recorded which). Sequencing used whole blood. The chain's CDR3 is CASSTRTGGEQYF. CDR3 DNA sequence: TGTGCCAGTAGTACAAGGACAGGGGGCGAGCAGTACTTC.